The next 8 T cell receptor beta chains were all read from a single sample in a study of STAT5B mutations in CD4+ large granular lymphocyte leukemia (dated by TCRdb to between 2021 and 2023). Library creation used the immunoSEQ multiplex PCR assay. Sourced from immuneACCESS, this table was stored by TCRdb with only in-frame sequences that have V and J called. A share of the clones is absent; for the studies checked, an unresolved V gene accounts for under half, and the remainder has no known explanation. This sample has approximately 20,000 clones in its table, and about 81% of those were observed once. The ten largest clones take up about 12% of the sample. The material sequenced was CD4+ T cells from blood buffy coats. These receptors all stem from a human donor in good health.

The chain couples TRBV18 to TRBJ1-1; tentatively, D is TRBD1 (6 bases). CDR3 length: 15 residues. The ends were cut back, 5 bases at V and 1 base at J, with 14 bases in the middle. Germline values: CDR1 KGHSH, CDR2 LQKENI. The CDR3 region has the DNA TGTGCCAGCTCATCGAGACAGGTCTCGAACACTGAAGCTTTCTTT. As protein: CASSSRQVSNTEAFF.

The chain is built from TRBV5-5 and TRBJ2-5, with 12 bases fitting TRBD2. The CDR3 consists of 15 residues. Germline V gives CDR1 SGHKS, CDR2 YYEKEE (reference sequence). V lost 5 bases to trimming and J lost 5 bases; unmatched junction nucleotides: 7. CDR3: CASRLAGGPSETQYF. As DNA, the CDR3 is TGTGCCAGCAGGCTAGCGGGAGGGCCGTCGGAGACCCAGTACTTC.

CDR3 region: CASSFGVGGVKGYTF. DNA of the CDR3: TGTGCCAGCAGTTTCGGCGTTGGGGGAGTAAAAGGCTACACCTTC. The V call is TRBV6-1, the J call TRBJ1-2; perhaps TRBD1 as D (5 bases). V lost 5 bases and J 8 bases, leaving 21 bases between the germline ends. The CDR3 length is 15 residues. Germline V CDR1 and CDR2: MNHNS, SASEGT.

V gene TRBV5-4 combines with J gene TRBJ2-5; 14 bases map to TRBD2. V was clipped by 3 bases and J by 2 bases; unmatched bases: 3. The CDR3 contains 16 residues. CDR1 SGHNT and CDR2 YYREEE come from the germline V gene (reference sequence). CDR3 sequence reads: CASSSGLAGGQETQYF. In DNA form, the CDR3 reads TGTGCCAGCAGCTCCGGACTAGCGGGAGGACAAGAGACCCAGTACTTC.

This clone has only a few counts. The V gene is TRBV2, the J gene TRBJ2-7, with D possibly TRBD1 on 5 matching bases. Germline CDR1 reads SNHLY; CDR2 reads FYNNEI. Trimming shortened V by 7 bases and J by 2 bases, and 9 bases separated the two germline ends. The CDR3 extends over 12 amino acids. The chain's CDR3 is CASTRAAYEQYF. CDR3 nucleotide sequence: TGTGCCAGCACCAGGGCAGCCTACGAGCAGTACTTC.

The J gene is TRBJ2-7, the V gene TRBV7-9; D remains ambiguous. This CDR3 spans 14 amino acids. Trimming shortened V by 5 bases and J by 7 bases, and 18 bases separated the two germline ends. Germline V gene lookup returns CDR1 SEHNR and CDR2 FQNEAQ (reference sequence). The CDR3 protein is CASSPGEPQVEQYF. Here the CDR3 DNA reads TGTGCCAGCAGCCCCGGTGAGCCCCAGGTGGAGCAGTACTTC.

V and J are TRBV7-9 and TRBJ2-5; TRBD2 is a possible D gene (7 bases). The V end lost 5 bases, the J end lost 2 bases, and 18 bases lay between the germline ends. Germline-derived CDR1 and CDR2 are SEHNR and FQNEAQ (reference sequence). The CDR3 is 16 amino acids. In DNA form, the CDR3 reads TGTGCCAGCAGCCCTAATTCGGGGGGCAAGCAAGAGACCCAGTACTTC. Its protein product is CASSPNSGGKQETQYF.

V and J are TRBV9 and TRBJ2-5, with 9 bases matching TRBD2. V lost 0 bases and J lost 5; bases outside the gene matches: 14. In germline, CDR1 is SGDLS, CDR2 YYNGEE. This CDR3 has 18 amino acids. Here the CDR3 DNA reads TGTGCCAGCAGCGTAGGGGGCGGGGGGGCGCGGGTCTGGGAGACCCAGTACTTC. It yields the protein CASSVGGGGARVWETQYF.